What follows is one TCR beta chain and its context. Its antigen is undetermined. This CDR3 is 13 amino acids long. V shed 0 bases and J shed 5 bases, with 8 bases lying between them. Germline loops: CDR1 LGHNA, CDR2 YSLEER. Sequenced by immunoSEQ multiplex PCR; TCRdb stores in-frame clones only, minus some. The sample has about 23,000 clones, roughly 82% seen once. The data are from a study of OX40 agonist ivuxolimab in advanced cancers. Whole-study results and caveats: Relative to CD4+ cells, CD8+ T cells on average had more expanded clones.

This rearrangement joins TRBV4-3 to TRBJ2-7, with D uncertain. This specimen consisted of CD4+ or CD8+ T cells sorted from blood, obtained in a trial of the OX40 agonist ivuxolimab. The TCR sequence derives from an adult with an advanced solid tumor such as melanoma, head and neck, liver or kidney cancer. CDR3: CASSQESSDEQYF. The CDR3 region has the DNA TGCGCCAGCAGCCAAGAAAGCTCGGACGAGCAGTACTTC.